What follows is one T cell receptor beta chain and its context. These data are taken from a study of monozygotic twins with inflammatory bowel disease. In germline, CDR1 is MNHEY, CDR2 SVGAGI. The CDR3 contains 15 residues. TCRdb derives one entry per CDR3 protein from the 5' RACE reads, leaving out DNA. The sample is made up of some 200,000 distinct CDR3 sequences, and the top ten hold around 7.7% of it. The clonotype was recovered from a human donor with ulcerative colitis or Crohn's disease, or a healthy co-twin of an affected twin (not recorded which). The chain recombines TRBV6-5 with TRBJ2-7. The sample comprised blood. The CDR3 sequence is CATSYSIESSYEQYF.